This TCR beta chain was found in a study of beta chain features in type 1 diabetes. CDR1 is SGHAT and CDR2 is FQNNGV in the germline V gene. Trimming took 4 bases from V and 4 from J; bases not matched to a gene: 5. The CDR3 is made up of 15 amino acids. This clone was counted a few times. Sequenced material consisted of expressed TCRB transcripts (all of the isolated RNA was reverse transcribed). Sequencing used immunoSEQ multiplex PCR; TCRdb keeps in-frame clones, though not all of them. The sample lists over 100,000 clones, 40% seen once, with approximately 0.065% in the top ten. The sequenced material came from stem cell memory CD4+ T cells from blood. The sequence came from a young woman in good health. The V call is TRBV11-2, the J call TRBJ2-7; TRBD2 matches at 12 bases. DNA of the CDR3: TGTGCCAGCAGCTCCAGGACTAGCGGGATGTACGAGCAGTACTTC. Its translation: CASSSRTSGMYEQYF.